A single sample gave rise to the 19 T cell receptor beta chains below, sequenced in a study of T-cell reconstitution after alpha-beta-depleted transplantation in children. TCRbeta library construction was performed incorporating unique molecular identifiers. From the PCR reads, TCRdb called clonotypes with MiXCR, one entry per CDR3 protein. The sample records some 600,000 distinct CDR3 sequences, approximately 17% being singletons. Specimen: PBMCs from the stem cell graft donor, collected from the stem cell graft. These receptor sequences come from a human donor who donated a stem cell graft to a child with acute myeloid leukemia.

The sample holds many counts of this clonotype. CDR3 sequence (DNA): TGCAGTGCTAGGCGGGGGGGCCGCGAGACCCAGTACTTC. Its translation: CSARRGGRETQYF. The gene calls are TRBV20-1 and TRBJ2-5, with 9 bases fitting TRBD2. Germline values: CDR1 DFQATT, CDR2 SNEGSKA (reference sequence). The CDR3 sequence is 13 residues long. V dropped 3 bases and J dropped 5; count of bases not matched to a gene: 4.

This chain uses TRBV28 with TRBJ1-1, with D perhaps matching TRBD1 (6 bases). In germline, CDR1 is MDHEN, CDR2 SYDVKM. The CDR3 contains 15 residues. The V end was cut by 6 bases, the J end by 2 bases, with 16 bases between. In DNA form, the CDR3 reads TGTGCCAGCAGCCAGACAGGCTCCCTCAACACTGAAGCTTTCTTT. Residues: CASSQTGSLNTEAFF.

This clonotype was recorded a few times. The rearrangement uses TRBV10-3 and TRBJ1-1; no clear D gene. Germline V gene lookup returns CDR1 ENHRY and CDR2 SYGVKD. The V and J ends lost 0 bases and 7 bases respectively, with 12 bases between them. The CDR3 totals 14 residues. This CDR3 reads CAISESGPIGEAFF. The CDR3 DNA reads TGTGCCATCAGTGAGTCAGGGCCCATCGGTGAAGCTTTCTTT.

This chain joins TRBV12-3 or TRBV12-4 and TRBJ2-3; D not resolved. The V gene lost 2 bases and the J gene lost 3 bases, with 6 bases spanning the gap. This CDR3 contains 13 residues. For the CDR3, the DNA is TGTGCCAGCAGTTTAATTAGGACAGATACGCAGTATTTT. Translated, it gives CASSLIRTDTQYF.

This clonotype was observed a few times. V is TRBV20-1 and J is TRBJ2-7, with 8 bases that match TRBD2. With V trimmed by 6 bases and J by 2 bases, 6 bases remained unmatched. The germline gives CDR1 DFQATT, CDR2 SNEGSKA (reference sequence). The CDR3 is 13 residues long. The CDR3 loop reads CSAGSGGTYEQYF. CDR3 nucleotides: TGCAGTGCGGGGAGCGGGGGCACCTACGAGCAGTACTTC.

On this clonotype: This sequence may be a read error, since a much larger clone differs from it by one base. The CDR3 region is CVSSFSGRSYEQYF. The DNA for the CDR3 is TGTGTCAGCAGTTTCTCCGGACGGAGCTACGAGCAGTACTTC. This sequence joins TRBV12-3 or TRBV12-4 and TRBJ2-7; the D is unclear. There are 14 residues in the CDR3.

This clonotype was observed many times. The CDR3 DNA reads as TGTGCCAGCATTCTCGGGGGGCGCGTCGCAGATACGCAGTATTTT. As protein: CASILGGRVADTQYF. The chain couples TRBV5-5 to TRBJ2-3; D may be TRBD2 (7 bases). Looked up from germline, CDR1 is SGHKS and CDR2 is YYEKEE (reference sequence). The V gene lost 6 bases and the J gene lost 4 bases, with 18 bases spanning the gap. CDR3 size: 15 residues.

The chain recombines TRBV5-1 with TRBJ2-3, with 7 bases fitting TRBD1. With V trimmed by 4 bases and J by 0 bases, 11 bases remained unmatched. Germline V gene data show CDR1 as SGHRS and CDR2 as YFSETQ. The CDR3 covers 17 residues. CDR3 bases: TGCGCCAGCAGCCGTGAAGGACGACAGGGAAGCACAGATACGCAGTATTTT. It is translated as CASSREGRQGSTDTQYF.

This clonotype was seen ten or more times. The chain joins TRBV6-5 to TRBJ2-3; D not certain. In germline, CDR1 is MNHEY, CDR2 SVGAGI. There are 14 residues in the CDR3. Trimming removed 6 bases from V and 2 bases from J, with 12 bases in between. CDR3 in DNA: TGTGCCAGCAGCTCAAACAGCGACACAGATACGCAGTATTTT. As protein: CASSSNSDTDTQYF.

The rearrangement links TRBV7-2 to TRBJ2-5, with TRBD2 matching 9 bases. V lost 2 bases and J lost 4; bases outside the gene matches: 8. This CDR3 is 16 amino acids long. Germline V gene sequence: CDR1 SGHTA, CDR2 FQGNSA. CDR3: CASSLWLAGVGETQYF. The CDR3 DNA reads as TGTGCCAGCAGCTTATGGTTAGCGGGGGTAGGAGAGACCCAGTACTTC.

This CDR3 reads CSARGGGETWNNQPQHF. The DNA of the CDR3 is TGCAGTGCTAGAGGAGGCGGGGAAACGTGGAACAATCAGCCCCAGCATTTT. The V gene is TRBV20-1, the J gene TRBJ1-5, with no clear D. The CDR3 is 17 amino acids. The V end lost 1 base, the J end lost 3 bases, and 19 bases lay between the germline ends. Looked up from germline, CDR1 is DFQATT and CDR2 is SNEGSKA (reference sequence).

This clonotype was counted at least ten times. The J gene is TRBJ1-4, the V gene TRBV12-3 or TRBV12-4; no clear D gene. There are 11 residues in the CDR3. The ends were cut back, 0 bases at V and 8 bases at J, with 1 base in the middle. The DNA of the CDR3 is TGTGCCAGCAGTTTAGCCGAAAAACTGTTTTTT. Protein: CASSLAEKLFF.

This chain uses TRBV20-1 with TRBJ2-4; D is tentatively TRBD1 or TRBD2 (5 bases each). Germline V CDR1 and CDR2: DFQATT, SNEGSKA (reference sequence). Trimming took off 3 bases at V and 2 bases at J, with 17 bases between the two ends. CDR3 length: 16 residues. The CDR3, as DNA: TGCAGTGCTAGTGTTAGGCAGGGAGTGACCAAAAACATTCAGTACTTC. This codes for CSASVRQGVTKNIQYF.

This clonotype was picked up a small number of times. In DNA, the CDR3 is TGTGCCAGCAGAGCTCCGGGAGGACAAGAGACCCAGTACTTC. It is translated as CASRAPGGQETQYF. This chain joins TRBV12-3 or TRBV12-4 and TRBJ2-5; 7 nucleotides align to TRBD2. The CDR3 runs to 14 residues. Germline trimming cut 6 bases from V and 2 bases from J; bases unmatched to any gene: 6.

This clonotype was recorded at least ten times. This chain uses TRBV20-1 with TRBJ2-6; D possibly corresponds to TRBD2 (6 bases). Trimming left V 6 bases short and J 2 bases short, with 11 bases between. Germline CDR1 is DFQATT and CDR2 is SNEGSKA (reference sequence). This CDR3 comprises 14 residues. The CDR3 here is CSAVTGAGANVLTF. CDR3 nucleotide sequence: TGCAGTGCCGTTACGGGAGCTGGGGCCAACGTCCTGACTTTC.

For the CDR3, the DNA is TGCGCCAGCAGCCACCCTGGGACAGGGGGACCGAACTATGGCTACACCTTC. Translated: CASSHPGTGGPNYGYTF. This chain connects TRBV4-1 to TRBJ1-2; TRBD1 matches at 11 bases. This CDR3 spans 17 amino acids. Per germline, CDR1 MGHRA and CDR2 YSYEKL. Trimming removed 3 bases from V and 2 bases from J; junction bases left unmatched: 8.

This chain links TRBV11-2 with TRBJ2-3; a weak D match, TRBD2 (6 bases). Between the trimmed V and J ends, which lost 2 bases and 2 bases, there was a span of 17 bases. CDR3 length equals 17 residues. Looked up from germline, CDR1 is SGHAT and CDR2 is FQNNGV. CDR3 nucleotides: TGTGCCAGCAGCTTAAGGGGACTGAGTCCCTTCACAGATACGCAGTATTTT. It codes for CASSLRGLSPFTDTQYF.

The rearrangement links TRBV12-3 or TRBV12-4 to TRBJ1-3; D is ambiguous. V lost 5 bases and J 2 bases, leaving 10 bases between the germline ends. This CDR3 is built from 14 residues. DNA of the CDR3: TGTGCCAGCAGTGGGATTACTACTGGAAACACCATATATTTT. It translates to CASSGITTGNTIYF.

There are a few counts of this clonotype. This sequence joins TRBV5-1 and TRBJ1-6, with D uncertain. The CDR3 sequence is 18 residues long. Trimming removed 4 bases at V and 0 bases at J, with 17 bases between. From germline, CDR1 is SGHRS and CDR2 YFSETQ. CDR3 amino acids: CASSPDRPGSSYNSPLHF. The CDR3 coding sequence is TGCGCCAGCAGCCCGGACCGACCTGGGAGCTCCTATAATTCACCCCTCCACTTT. Looking up the rest from reference TRBV5-1 and TRBJ1-6 gives the full variable domain: KAGVTQTPRYLIKTRGQQVTLSCSPISGHRSVSWYQQTPGQGLQFLFEYFSETQRNKGNFPGRFSGRQFSNSRSEMNVSTLELGDSALYLCASSPDRPGSSYNSPLHFGNGTRLTVT.